The text below deals with one T cell receptor beta chain. Its target is unknown. These data are taken from a study of T-cell memory formation after mild COVID-19. Study results and caveats: A subset of responding clones appeared in pre-infection memory, suggesting cross-reactive memory joined. Specificity for SARS-CoV-2 was not confirmed among the second-wave clones peaking on day 37.

TCRdb fed the 5' RACE reads into MiXCR, producing one record per CDR3 protein. The table records some 180,000 distinct CDR3 sequences, approximately 18% of them present only once. CDR1 and CDR2 (germline): SEHNR, FQNEAQ (reference sequence). CDR3 length: 16 residues. V shed 4 bases and J 6 bases; nucleotides not matched to a gene: 8. Sequencing was done on a sample of PBMCs or a T cell subset sorted from them (not recorded which). This chain uses TRBV7-9 with TRBJ2-2; 10 nucleotides agree with TRBD1. The receptor was derived from a man between 18 and 29 years old who had mild COVID-19 (a few samples of this study predate the infection). Cell type and time point are not known. In DNA form, the CDR3 reads TGTGCCAGCAGCTGGGGACAGGGGATCAGGTCCGGGGAGCTGTTTTTT. Its protein is CASSWGQGIRSGELFF.